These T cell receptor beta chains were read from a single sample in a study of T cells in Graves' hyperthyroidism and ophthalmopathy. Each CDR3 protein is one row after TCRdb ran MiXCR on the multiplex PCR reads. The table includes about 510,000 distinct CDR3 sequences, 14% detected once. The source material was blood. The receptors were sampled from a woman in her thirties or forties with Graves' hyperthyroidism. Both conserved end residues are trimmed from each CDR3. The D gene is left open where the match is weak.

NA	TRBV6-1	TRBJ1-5	ASMEGLNQPQH
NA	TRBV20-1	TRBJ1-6	SARVKGDTYNSPLH
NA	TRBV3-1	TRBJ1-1	ASSPHAGAGSTEAF
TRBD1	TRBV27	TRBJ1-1	ASTDGQGFTEAF
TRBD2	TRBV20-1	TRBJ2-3	SARWFHPGLAGDTQY
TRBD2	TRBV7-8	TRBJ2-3	ASSFKGRREGRNTQY
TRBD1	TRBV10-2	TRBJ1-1	ASSSGTENTEAF
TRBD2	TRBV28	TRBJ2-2	ASSLVSGGRGWTGELF
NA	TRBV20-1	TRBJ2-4	SASARDAKGGNIQY
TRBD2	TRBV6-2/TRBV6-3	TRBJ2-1	ASITDGRAGDEQF
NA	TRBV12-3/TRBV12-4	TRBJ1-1	ASSTGGGSEAF
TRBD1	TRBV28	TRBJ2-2	ASSSNGDRNTGELF
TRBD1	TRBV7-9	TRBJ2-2	ASSPGQGITQDTGELF
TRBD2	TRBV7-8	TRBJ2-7	ASSLARTSGRGEQY
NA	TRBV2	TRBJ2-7	ASSGVVYEQY
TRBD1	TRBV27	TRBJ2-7	ASSLPGGRFYEQY
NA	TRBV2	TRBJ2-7	ASIFMEGYEQY
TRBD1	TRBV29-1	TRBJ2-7	SVEVVGQGPYEQY
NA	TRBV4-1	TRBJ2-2	ASSQDGARFTGELF
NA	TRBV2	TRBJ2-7	ASREQPVYEQY
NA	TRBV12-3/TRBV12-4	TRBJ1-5	ASSLEGGPQH
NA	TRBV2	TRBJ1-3	ASSGRDTGNTIY
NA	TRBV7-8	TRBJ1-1	ASSILERTAIPEAF